A selection of T cell receptor beta chains follows, all from one sample in a study of identifying expanded T cells in peripheral blood. Measured with immunoSEQ multiplex PCR; TCRdb has only the in-frame clones, and not every one. The profile shows 100,000 to 150,000 clones, approximately 88% of them singletons. Sequenced sample: blood. The receptors come from a person aged 18-70 years in good health. CDR3s include the opening cysteine and the closing phenylalanine or tryptophan. The D gene is left open where the match is weak. Some rows mark clone size as missing; the rest say once, few, many or name a class of expanded clone.

D gene	V gene	clone size	J gene	CDR3 DNA	CDR3 protein
TRBD2	TRBV11-2	once	TRBJ2-5	TGTGCCAGCAGCTTGGGGGGGAAAGAGACCCAGTACTTC	CASSLGGKETQYF
TRBD1	TRBV14	-	TRBJ2-1	TGTGCCAGCAGCCAACTGACAGGGAACAATGAGCAGTTCTTC	CASSQLTGNNEQFF
TRBD2	TRBV13	-	TRBJ2-1	TGTGCCAGCAGCTTAGGACTAGCGGGGATCCTACGGGAAAATGAGCAGTTCTTC	CASSLGLAGILRENEQFF
-	TRBV15	-	TRBJ2-3	TGTGCCACCAGCAGAACAGCCGCCGGCACAGATACGCAGTATTTT	CATSRTAAGTDTQYF
TRBD1	TRBV10-3	-	TRBJ1-1	TGTGCCATCAGTGAGGCCAGGGGGGACACTGAAGCTTTCTTT	CAISEARGDTEAFF
-	TRBV27	-	TRBJ2-5	TGTGCCAGCAGTTTATCGGTACGGAGGCTGGAGACCCAGTACTTC	CASSLSVRRLETQYF
-	TRBV7-9	-	TRBJ1-2	TGTGCCAGCAGTTACGGACAGTCGATAAACTATGGCTACACCTTC	CASSYGQSINYGYTF
TRBD1	TRBV5-1	-	TRBJ1-1	TGCGCCAGCAGCTTACAGGGGGGCGGCACTGAAGCTTTCTTT	CASSLQGGGTEAFF
-	TRBV19	-	TRBJ2-3	TGTGCCAGTAGTAGCCGGTCGGGTAAGGATACGCAGTATTTT	CASSSRSGKDTQYF
-	TRBV4-1	-	TRBJ2-7	TGCGCCAGCAGCCAAGGGTTCGCCCCACAGGACGAGCAGTACTTC	CASSQGFAPQDEQYF
-	TRBV30	-	TRBJ1-4	TGTGCCTGGTGTAAACCCGATGAAAAACTGTTTTTT	CAWCKPDEKLFF
-	TRBV2	-	TRBJ1-5	TGTGCCAGCAAGGGTCGAAGAGATAGCAATCAGCCCCAGCATTTT	CASKGRRDSNQPQHF
-	TRBV6-5	-	TRBJ2-3	TGTGCCAGCAGAACTAAAAACACAGATACGCAGTATTTT	CASRTKNTDTQYF
-	TRBV15	-	TRBJ2-5	TGTGCCACCAGCACCGCGCAGAGTTTCGAGACCCAGTACTTC	CATSTAQSFETQYF
-	TRBV11-2	-	TRBJ1-6	TGTGCCAGCAGCTTAAGTCCAGGTCGTTATTCACCCCTCCACTTT	CASSLSPGRYSPLHF
-	TRBV4-1	-	TRBJ1-1	TGCGCCAGCAGCCAAGATAGGATACGTTCGGGATTGAACACTGAAGCTTTCTTT	CASSQDRIRSGLNTEAFF
TRBD1	TRBV11-3	-	TRBJ2-3	TGTGCCAGCAGCTCCGGGACAGGGGCGGCGGATACGCAGTATTTT	CASSSGTGAADTQYF
-	TRBV5-1	-	TRBJ1-2	TGCGCCAGCAGCTTGGACAGGGCTAACTATGGCTACACCTTC	CASSLDRANYGYTF
-	TRBV5-5	-	TRBJ1-2	TGTGCCAGCAGCTTGGCGGGGCGTCCCGGCTACACCTTC	CASSLAGRPGYTF
-	TRBV21-1	-	TRBJ2-7	TGTGCCATCGCATCCTACGAGCAGTACTTC	CAIASYEQYF
-	TRBV10-3	-	TRBJ2-3	TGTGCCATCAGTGAGTCGGTCTTGGGGGGCCGAAGAGATACGCAGTATTTT	CAISESVLGGRRDTQYF
TRBD1	TRBV6-1	-	TRBJ1-2	TGTGCCAGCAGTGAGAGGACAGGAACAAGCGTATACTATGGCTACACCTTC	CASSERTGTSVYYGYTF
-	TRBV14	-	TRBJ1-2	TGTGCCAGCAGCCCGGGGGTGGCAGTTGTCTATGGCTACACCTTC	CASSPGVAVVYGYTF
-	TRBV7-9	-	TRBJ2-1	TGTGCCAGCAGCTCACAGACAGGCCGATCCTACAATGAGCAGTTCTTC	CASSSQTGRSYNEQFF
TRBD2	TRBV6-4	-	TRBJ2-5	TGTGCCAGTTCTAGCGGGGGGCCGTTGGGGACCCAGTACTTC	CASSSGGPLGTQYF
TRBD1	TRBV29-1	-	TRBJ1-6	TGCAGCGTGAGGCCCGGGGACAGTCAGAATTCACCCCTCCACTTT	CSVRPGDSQNSPLHF
-	TRBV9	once	TRBJ1-2	TGTGCCAGCAGCGTGGGCCCGGGGGCAAACTATGGCTACACCTTC	CASSVGPGANYGYTF
-	TRBV2	-	TRBJ2-7	TGTGCCAGCAGTGAATGGGGGTTGCTCGACGAGCAGTACTTC	CASSEWGLLDEQYF
-	TRBV10-1	-	TRBJ2-2	TGCGCCAGCAGTCAGGGGAGAGCCGGGGAGCTGTTTTTT	CASSQGRAGELFF
-	TRBV5-6	-	TRBJ2-7	TGTGCCAGCAGCCGGACAGTTAGCTCCTACGAGCAGTACTTC	CASSRTVSSYEQYF
-	TRBV19	once	TRBJ1-1	TGTGCCAGTAGTGCGTCGAGGGCCCACGGGGCGCGGGACACTGAAGCTTTCTTT	CASSASRAHGARDTEAFF
TRBD1	TRBV7-9	-	TRBJ1-2	TGTGCCAGCAGCCCCGGGACAGGGGGCGAGGTAGATGGCTACACCTTC	CASSPGTGGEVDGYTF
-	TRBV6-4	-	TRBJ2-7	TGTGCCAGCAGAAACCGGGACATAACCGGGATGGCCTACGAGCAGTACTTC	CASRNRDITGMAYEQYF
TRBD2	TRBV5-1	-	TRBJ2-1	TGCGCCAGCAGGGTGAACCCCTCCGGGACTAGCGGGGAGAATGAGCAGTTCTTC	CASRVNPSGTSGENEQFF
-	TRBV11-2	once	TRBJ2-2	TGTGCCAGCAGCTTACAGTCCAACACCGGGGAGCTGTTTTTT	CASSLQSNTGELFF
-	TRBV11-3	once	TRBJ1-1	TGTGCCAGCAGCTTAACTCAAAGCAGGACTGAAGCTTTCTTT	CASSLTQSRTEAFF
-	TRBV5-6	-	TRBJ1-3	TGTGCCAGCAGCTCGATCAACTCTGGAAACACCATATATTTT	CASSSINSGNTIYF
TRBD1	TRBV7-2	-	TRBJ1-1	TGTGCCAGCAGAGACGTCACAGGGGGCACTGAAGCTTTCTTT	CASRDVTGGTEAFF
-	TRBV6-1	-	TRBJ2-2	TGTGCCAGTCCCGACCCTGTCACCGGGGAGCTGTTTTTT	CASPDPVTGELFF
-	TRBV5-1	-	TRBJ1-2	TGCGCCAGCAGCTTTGGGGCCCTGGGCGGCAGATACCATGGCTACACCTTC	CASSFGALGGRYHGYTF
-	TRBV14	-	TRBJ1-1	TGTGCCAGCAGCCCAGGGAATGAAGCTTTCTTT	CASSPGNEAFF
-	TRBV5-1	few	TRBJ1-1	TGCGCCAGCCGTTCGACGGGGAACACTGAAGCTTTCTTT	CASRSTGNTEAFF
-	TRBV10-3	few	TRBJ1-2	TGTGCCACAAAGGGGGGGGACTATGGCTACACCTTC	CATKGGDYGYTF
-	TRBV18	-	TRBJ2-2	TGTGCCAGCTCACACTCGAGGGTCGGGGAGCTGTTTTTT	CASSHSRVGELFF
-	TRBV27	-	TRBJ1-5	TGTGCCAGCAGTTTAGTAGGTTCGCGAAATCAGCCCCAGCATTTT	CASSLVGSRNQPQHF
-	TRBV30	-	TRBJ2-7	TGTGCCTGGAGCCAAGCTGGTAATGGGTACGAGCAGTACTTC	CAWSQAGNGYEQYF
-	TRBV30	-	TRBJ1-6	TGTGCCTGGAGTCGGACAGATTTTAATTCACCCCTCCACTTT	CAWSRTDFNSPLHF
-	TRBV25-1	-	TRBJ1-4	TGTGCCAGCAGTGACGGGACGGTTAATGAAAAACTGTTTTTT	CASSDGTVNEKLFF
-	TRBV7-8	-	TRBJ2-7	TGTGCCAGCAGCTTTACGGCCGGTCCCATCTTATACGAGCAGTACTTC	CASSFTAGPILYEQYF
-	TRBV5-1	-	TRBJ1-3	TGCGCCAGCAGCTTGTCGGACAGCTCTGGAAACACCATATATTTT	CASSLSDSSGNTIYF
-	TRBV7-7	-	TRBJ2-1	TGTGCCAGCAGCTTAGACGGGGTTGGTGAGCAGTTCTTC	CASSLDGVGEQFF
-	TRBV6-6	-	TRBJ2-3	TGTGCCAGCAGCCAAATAATGGGGGGAGATACGCAGTATTTT	CASSQIMGGDTQYF
TRBD2	TRBV19	-	TRBJ2-7	TGTGCCAGTAGTATCCCCGGGGGGACCCAATTCTACGAGCAGTACTTC	CASSIPGGTQFYEQYF
TRBD2	TRBV7-9	-	TRBJ2-1	TGTGCCAGCAGCTCGGGACTAGCGGGTCAGAGCTCCTACAATGAGCAGTTCTTC	CASSSGLAGQSSYNEQFF
-	TRBV18	-	TRBJ1-2	TGTGCCAGCTCACCACCCTCTGAGACAGGAGGCTATGGCTACACCTTC	CASSPPSETGGYGYTF
TRBD1	TRBV10-1	-	TRBJ1-3	TGCGCCAGCTTCCAGGGGGGGCCAGGAAACACCATATATTTT	CASFQGGPGNTIYF
-	TRBV2	-	TRBJ2-7	TGTGCCAGCAGTAGCAGGGGTTCCTACGAGCAGTACTTC	CASSSRGSYEQYF
TRBD2	TRBV7-6	-	TRBJ2-1	TGTGCCAGCAGCTTGAACCCATACGGACTAGCGGGGGGGAACAATGAGCAGTTCTTC	CASSLNPYGLAGGNNEQFF
TRBD2	TRBV5-8	once	TRBJ2-3	TGTGCCAGCAGCTTTGTTATCAGGATAGGACTAGCGGGGAGTCAAGATACGCAGTATTTT	CASSFVIRIGLAGSQDTQYF
-	TRBV5-6	-	TRBJ2-1	TGTGCCAGCAGCTTGGCTCACGCTAATGAGCAGTTCTTC	CASSLAHANEQFF